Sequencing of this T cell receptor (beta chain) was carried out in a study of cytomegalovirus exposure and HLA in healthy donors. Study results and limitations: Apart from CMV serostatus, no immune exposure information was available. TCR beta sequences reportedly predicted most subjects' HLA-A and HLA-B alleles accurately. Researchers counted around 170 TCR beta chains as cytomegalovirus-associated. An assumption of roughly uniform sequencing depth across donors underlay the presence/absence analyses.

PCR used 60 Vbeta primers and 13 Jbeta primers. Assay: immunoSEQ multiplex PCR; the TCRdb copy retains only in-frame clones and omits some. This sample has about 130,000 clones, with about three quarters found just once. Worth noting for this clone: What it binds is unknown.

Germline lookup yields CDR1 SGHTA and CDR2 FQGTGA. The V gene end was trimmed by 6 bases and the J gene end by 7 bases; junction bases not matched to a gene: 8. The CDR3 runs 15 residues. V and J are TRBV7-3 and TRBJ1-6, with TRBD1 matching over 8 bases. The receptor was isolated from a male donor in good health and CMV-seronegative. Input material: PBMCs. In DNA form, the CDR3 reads TGTGCCAGCAGGGAAGACAGGGGTAAAAATTCACCCCTCCACTTT. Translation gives CASREDRGKNSPLHF.